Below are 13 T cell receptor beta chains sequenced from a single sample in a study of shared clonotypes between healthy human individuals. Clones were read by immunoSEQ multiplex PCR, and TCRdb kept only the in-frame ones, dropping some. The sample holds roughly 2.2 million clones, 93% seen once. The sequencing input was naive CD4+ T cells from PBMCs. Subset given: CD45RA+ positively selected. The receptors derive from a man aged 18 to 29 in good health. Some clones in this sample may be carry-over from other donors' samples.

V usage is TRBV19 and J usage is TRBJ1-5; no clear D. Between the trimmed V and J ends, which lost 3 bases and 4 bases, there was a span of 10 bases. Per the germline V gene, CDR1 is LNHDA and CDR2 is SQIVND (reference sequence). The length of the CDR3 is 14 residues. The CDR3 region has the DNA TGTGCCAGTAGTATGGTGGGCGCTAATCAGCCCCAGCATTTT. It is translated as CASSMVGANQPQHF. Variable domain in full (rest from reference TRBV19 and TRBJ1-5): DGGITQSPKYLFRKEGQNVTLSCEQNLNHDAMYWYRQDPGQGLRLIYYSQIVNDFQKGDIAEGYSVSREKKESFPLTVTSAQKNPTAFYLCASSMVGANQPQHFGDGTRLSIL.

CDR3 residues: CASSFGWGSGSSPSGANVLTF. CDR3 sequence (DNA): TGTGCCAGCAGTTTTGGGTGGGGGAGCGGGAGTTCTCCCTCTGGGGCCAACGTCCTGACTTTC. V gene TRBV28 combines with J gene TRBJ2-6; 8 bases line up with TRBD2. In germline, CDR1 is MDHEN, CDR2 SYDVKM. Germline trimming cut 3 bases from V and 0 bases from J; bases unmatched to any gene: 16. The CDR3 has 21 residues.

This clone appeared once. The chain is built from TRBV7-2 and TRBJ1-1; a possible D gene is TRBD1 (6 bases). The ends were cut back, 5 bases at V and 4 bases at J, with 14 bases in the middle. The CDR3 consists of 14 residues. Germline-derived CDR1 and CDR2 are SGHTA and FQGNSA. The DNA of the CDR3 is TGTGCCAGCAGCCCAAGACGGGGGGCCACTGAAGCTTTCTTT. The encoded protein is CASSPRRGATEAFF.

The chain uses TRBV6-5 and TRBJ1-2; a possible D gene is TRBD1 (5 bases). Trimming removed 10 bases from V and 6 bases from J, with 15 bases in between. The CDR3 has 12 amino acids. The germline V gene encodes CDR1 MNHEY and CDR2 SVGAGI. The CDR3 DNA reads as TGTGCCACCAAGACAGTTAGCAATGGCTACACCTTC. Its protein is CATKTVSNGYTF.

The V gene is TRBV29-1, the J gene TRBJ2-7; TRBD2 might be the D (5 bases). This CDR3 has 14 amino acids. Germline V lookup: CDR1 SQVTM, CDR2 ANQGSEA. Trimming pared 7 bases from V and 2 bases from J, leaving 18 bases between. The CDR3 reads CSAQAVEYPYEQYF. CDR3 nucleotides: TGCAGCGCCCAAGCGGTCGAATATCCCTACGAGCAGTACTTC.

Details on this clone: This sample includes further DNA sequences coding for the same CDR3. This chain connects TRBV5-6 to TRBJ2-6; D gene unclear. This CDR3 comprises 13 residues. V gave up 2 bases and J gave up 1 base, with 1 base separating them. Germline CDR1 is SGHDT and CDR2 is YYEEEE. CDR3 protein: CASSFSGANVLTF. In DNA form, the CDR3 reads TGTGCCAGCAGCTTTTCTGGGGCCAACGTCCTGACTTTC.

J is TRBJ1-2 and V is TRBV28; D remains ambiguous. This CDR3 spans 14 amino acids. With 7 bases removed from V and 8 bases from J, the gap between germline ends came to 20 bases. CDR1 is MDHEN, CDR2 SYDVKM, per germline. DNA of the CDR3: TGTGCCAGCAAAAAACGGGTGCCCGGCTGGGGCTACACCTTC. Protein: CASKKRVPGWGYTF.

The CDR3 sequence: CASSTLNQQSSNQPQHF. The CDR3 nucleotides are TGTGCCAGTAGTACTCTTAATCAGCAAAGTAGCAATCAGCCCCAGCATTTT. The chain is built from TRBV19 and TRBJ1-5, with no clear D. V lost 4 bases and J 0 bases, leaving 16 bases between the germline ends. CDR3 length equals 17 residues. Germline lookup yields CDR1 LNHDA and CDR2 SQIVND (reference sequence).

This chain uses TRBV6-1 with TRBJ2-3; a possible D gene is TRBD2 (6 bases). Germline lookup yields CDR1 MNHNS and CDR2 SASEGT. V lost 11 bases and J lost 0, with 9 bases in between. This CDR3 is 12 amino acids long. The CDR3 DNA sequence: TGTGCCGCGGAGGGGAGCACAGATACGCAGTATTTT. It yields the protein CAAEGSTDTQYF.

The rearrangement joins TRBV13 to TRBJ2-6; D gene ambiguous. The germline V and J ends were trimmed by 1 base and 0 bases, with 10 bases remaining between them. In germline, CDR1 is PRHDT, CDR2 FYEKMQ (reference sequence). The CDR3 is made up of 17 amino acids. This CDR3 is CASSLDPGGSGANVLTF. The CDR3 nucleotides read TGTGCCAGCAGCTTAGATCCGGGCGGCTCTGGGGCCAACGTCCTGACTTTC.

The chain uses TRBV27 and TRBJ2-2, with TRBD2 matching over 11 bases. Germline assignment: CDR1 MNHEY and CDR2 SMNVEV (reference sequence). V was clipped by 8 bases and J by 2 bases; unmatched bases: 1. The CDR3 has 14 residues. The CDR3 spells CASRLAGNTGELFF. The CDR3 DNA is TGTGCCAGCCGACTAGCGGGAAACACCGGGGAGCTGTTTTTT.

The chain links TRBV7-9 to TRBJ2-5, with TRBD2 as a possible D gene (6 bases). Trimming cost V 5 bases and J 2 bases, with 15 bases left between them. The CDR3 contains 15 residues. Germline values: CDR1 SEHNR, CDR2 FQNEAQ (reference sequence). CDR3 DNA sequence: TGTGCCAGCAGCGCGGGGACGCTAACGCAAGAGACCCAGTACTTC. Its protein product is CASSAGTLTQETQYF.

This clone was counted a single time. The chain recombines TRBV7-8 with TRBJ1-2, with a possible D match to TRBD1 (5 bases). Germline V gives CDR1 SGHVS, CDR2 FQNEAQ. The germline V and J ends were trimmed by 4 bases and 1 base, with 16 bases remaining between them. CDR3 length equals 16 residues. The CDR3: CASSSRRGRDNYGYTF. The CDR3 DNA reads TGTGCCAGCAGCTCCCGGAGGGGCAGGGATAACTATGGCTACACCTTC.